Detailed here is one TCR beta chain. The study ran its PCR with 60 Vbeta and 13 Jbeta primers. This table comes from immunoSEQ multiplex PCR, and its TCRdb copy is limited to in-frame clones, with some not included. The sample contains about 84,000 clones, 63% of which appear only once. The data were taken from a study of cytomegalovirus exposure and HLA in healthy donors. This CDR3 contains 16 residues. With V trimmed by 0 bases and J by 4 bases, 7 bases remained unmatched. Germline CDR1 is SGDLS and CDR2 is YYNGEE. Sequenced sample: PBMCs. This chain uses TRBV9 with TRBJ2-5, with 9 bases matching TRBD2. This clonotype originated in a woman aged 40 to 50 in good health and CMV-seropositive. The CDR3 DNA reads TGTGCCAGCAGCGTAGGGGTCTTAGCGGGAGTAGAGACCCAGTACTTC. It codes for CASSVGVLAGVETQYF. The whole variable domain, filled in from reference TRBV9 and TRBJ2-5, reads DSGVTQTPKHLITATGQRVTLRCSPRSGDLSVYWYQQSLDQGLQFLIQYYNGEERAKGNILERFSAQQFPDLHSELNLSSLELGDSALYFCASSVGVLAGVETQYFGPGTRLLVL.